Listed below are T cell receptor beta chains from one sample, sequenced in a study of blood T cell repertoires in COVID-19. Clones were read by immunoSEQ multiplex PCR, and TCRdb kept only the in-frame ones, dropping some. In the table there are tens of thousands of clones, about nine tenths of which are singletons. The sample was peripheral blood. The receptor set was obtained from a man aged 50-60 years with acute or convalescent COVID-19. Each CDR3 is given without its conserved first and last residue. The order of the fields is V gene, clone size, CDR3 protein. Clone size appears in some rows only: once, few, many, or a class for an expanded clone.

>TRBV7-9|-
ASSFGDEQY
>TRBV5-6|-
ASQDSPSYGYT
>TRBV11-3|-
ASSGTSGLDSEQF
>TRBV6-1|-
ASRKGQGADEQF
>TRBV27|-
ASKRGGLNNSPLH
>TRBV27|-
ASSFGDRANGYT
>TRBV7-2|-
ASSLAGTSTDTQY
>TRBV30|once
AWSVGQRVVNTQY
>TRBV7-2|-
ASRKDSPSTEAF
>TRBV2|once
ASSEAQAGGETQY
>TRBV10-2|-
ASNSGRENTEAF
>TRBV28|-
ASRLTGAGNTIY
>TRBV6-5|-
ASSYSGAGGQETQY
>TRBV7-2|once
ASSEGGQANEKLF
>TRBV28|-
ASSLYGKVDEQY
>TRBV30|-
AWRRQANYGYT
>TRBV5-1|-
ASSADWGLNEQF
>TRBV24-1|few
ATSAGLATDTQY
>TRBV19|-
ASSIVRSNTEAF
>TRBV29-1|-
SVVGDRRGYT
>TRBV4-2|once
ASSQETEGNEKLF
>TRBV25-1|-
ASSEITPRDRESAQY
>TRBV12-3/TRBV12-4|-
ASKRDSNEQF
>TRBV14|-
ASSPGTTPNIQY
>TRBV6-5|-
ASSRIGVGTEAF
>TRBV6-6|once
ASSPPGQGHREAF
>TRBV18|-
ASSPPNRGLNTEAF
>TRBV2|-
ASSGDREYSNQPQH
>TRBV6-5|-
ASSRTNMNTEAF
>TRBV9|once
ASSPDGESYQPQH
>TRBV7-2|once
ASSQTGQGIYGYT
>TRBV7-9|-
ASSLRLYEQY
>TRBV5-1|few
ASSGSRDTGELF
>TRBV7-2|-
ASSAGPRGRNGELF
>TRBV28|-
ASSLLMGQGIYEQY
>TRBV28|-
ASSSGQAGKQPQH
>TRBV25-1|-
ASSEFLGETQY
>TRBV2|-
ASRTRGSNQPQH
>TRBV18|-
ASSPMEGTHNEQF
>TRBV6-2/TRBV6-3|-
ASSYSTRGPSYNEQF
>TRBV5-1|-
ASSLLAAFGYT
>TRBV18|-
ASSPPGGKGQPQH
>TRBV7-9|-
ASSKSSQPQH
>TRBV7-9|-
ASSPRDRGVNEQY
>TRBV11-2|-
ASSLEAGGREQF
>TRBV4-1|-
ASSQDGPVTTIY
>TRBV3-1/TRBV3-2|-
ASSRKIAGGFYEQY
>TRBV18|-
ASSPILNTEAF
>TRBV7-9|-
ASSFLRGEAGNEQF
>TRBV27|-
ASSYVAGSNEQF
>TRBV6-5|-
ASRDREAYNSPLH
>TRBV7-8|-
ASSPPLNYGYT
>TRBV19|-
ASSMNSGMNTEAF
>TRBV6-5|-
ASRGRGLDTGELF
>TRBV7-8|-
ASSSKGGLAAKYNEQF